This T cell receptor beta chain appears in the sequencing data of a study of T cell clonotyping in hematopoietic cell transplantation. This clone was seen only once. Here immunoSEQ multiplex PCR was the method, and the copy in TCRdb shows in-frame clones only, minus some. The sample has fewer than 30,000 clones, around 95% seen once. Germline assignment: CDR1 SQVTM and CDR2 ANQGSEA. After removal of 1 base from V and 4 bases from J, the junction contained 4 bases not matched to a gene. This CDR3 comprises 14 residues. The sample was peripheral blood mononuclear cells. V is TRBV29-1 and J is TRBJ2-3; TRBD2 matches 8 bases. The receptor was derived from a man aged 50-59 years in good health. Some clones in this sample may be carry-over from other donors' samples. CDR3: CSVEAPGLADTQYF. The DNA for the CDR3 is TGCAGCGTTGAAGCCCCGGGACTAGCAGATACGCAGTATTTT.